This note documents a single T cell receptor (beta chain) sequence. Its antigen is still unknown. This record comes from a study of shared clonotypes between healthy human individuals. The study, taken as a whole, reports: Relative to their counterparts shared across all four donors, non-shared clonotypes exhibited diminished generation probabilities.

The table came from immunoSEQ multiplex PCR; TCRdb's copy has only in-frame clones and leaves some out. The data contain more than 2,000,000 clones, around 94% of them singletons. Germline-derived CDR1 and CDR2 are SQVTM and ANQGSEA. The CDR3 spans 15 residues. The ends lost 4 bases at V and 1 base at J; junction bases unmatched: 9. This TCR was sampled from a young man in good health. The gene calls are TRBV29-1 and TRBJ2-7, with TRBD1 identical over 8 bases. Sequenced sample: naive CD4+ T cells sorted from blood. The subset denotes: CD45RA+ positively selected. CDR3 sequence (DNA): TGCAGCGTTGGACCCGACAGGGGTGGTTCCTACGAGCAGTACTTC. Residues: CSVGPDRGGSYEQYF.